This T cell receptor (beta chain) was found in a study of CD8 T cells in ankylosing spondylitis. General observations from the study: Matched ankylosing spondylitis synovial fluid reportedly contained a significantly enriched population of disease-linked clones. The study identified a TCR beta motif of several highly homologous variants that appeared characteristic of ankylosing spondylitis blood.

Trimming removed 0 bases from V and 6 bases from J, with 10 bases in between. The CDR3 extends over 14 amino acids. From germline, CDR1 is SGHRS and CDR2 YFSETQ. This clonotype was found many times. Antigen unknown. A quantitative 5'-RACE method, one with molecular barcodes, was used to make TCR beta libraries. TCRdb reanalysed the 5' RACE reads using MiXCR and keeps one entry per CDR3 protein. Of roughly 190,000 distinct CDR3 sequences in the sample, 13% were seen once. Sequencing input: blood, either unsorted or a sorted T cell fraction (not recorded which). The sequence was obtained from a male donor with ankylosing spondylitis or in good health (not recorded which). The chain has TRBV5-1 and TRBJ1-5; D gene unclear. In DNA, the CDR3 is TGCGCCAGCAGCTTGGGAGTGGGGAGTCAGCCCCAGCATTTT. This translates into CASSLGVGSQPQHF.